This TCR beta chain was observed in a study of T cell repertoires in cytomegalovirus infection. Study summary: Epitope selection comprised recently identified HLA-C-restricted CMV epitopes and well-studied HLA-B-restricted CMV epitopes.

In regard to this clonotype: Antigen unknown.

TCRdb ran MiXCR on the reads and lists one entry per CDR3 protein. The sample yields about 890,000 distinct CDR3 sequences, around 32% seen once. Broader study findings: Accumulated public TCR beta family frequency recognized individuals carrying CMV together with the relevant HLA.

The CDR3 spans 16 residues. Germline CDR1 and CDR2: SGHVS and FNYEAQ. V was pared by 6 bases and J by 1 base, with 7 bases of the junction left unmatched. V is TRBV7-6 and J is TRBJ2-3; 10 bases align to TRBD2. Sample: cultured CD8+ T cells from PBMCs, taken from culture after CMV antigen stimulation. The clonotype comes from a human donor in good health (CMV status not recorded). Some clones in this sample may be carry-over from other donors' samples. The CDR3 nucleotides are TGTGCCAGCAGGATACCAGGACTAGCGGGCACAGATACGCAGTATTTT. The encoded protein is CASRIPGLAGTDTQYF.